Listed below are T cell receptor beta chains from one sample, sequenced in a study of cytomegalovirus exposure and HLA in healthy donors. Sequenced by immunoSEQ multiplex PCR; TCRdb stores in-frame clones only, minus some. The sample gives approximately 220,000 clones, over 65% of which show up once; roughly 0.62% is in the top ten. The sample comprised PBMCs. The source of these receptors is a man aged 18 to 30 in good health and CMV-seronegative. Each CDR3 is given with its conserved first and last residue. Each record gives: clone size, J gene, V gene, D gene, CDR3 DNA, CDR3 protein. D genes are given only for firm matches. Clone size, where shown, is once, few, many, or a class for clones that have expanded.

size: few
J: TRBJ2-7
V: TRBV5-1
D: TRBD2
DNA: TGCGCCAGCAGCTTGGTAGGGACTAGCGGCTCCTACGAGCAGTACTTC
CDR3: CASSLVGTSGSYEQYF

size: -
J: TRBJ2-7
V: TRBV10-3
D: -
DNA: TGTGCCATCAGAGCATCCTCCACCTACGAGCAGTACTTC
CDR3: CAIRASSTYEQYF

size: -
J: TRBJ1-1
V: TRBV6-5
D: TRBD1
DNA: TGTGCCAGCAGTTACGGGGCAGGGGGCACTGAAGCTTTCTTT
CDR3: CASSYGAGGTEAFF

size: once
J: TRBJ2-3
V: TRBV13
D: -
DNA: TGTGCCAGCAGCCCAAGGGGGACCTTAAGCACAGATACGCAGTATTTT
CDR3: CASSPRGTLSTDTQYF

size: once
J: TRBJ1-2
V: TRBV7-8
D: TRBD1
DNA: TGTGCCAGCAGCTTTTGGGACAGGGGAACGGGTGGCTATGGCTACACCTTC
CDR3: CASSFWDRGTGGYGYTF

size: -
J: TRBJ2-7
V: TRBV27
D: TRBD2
DNA: TGTGCCAGCAGTTTGGGCGGGAGGGCCAACGAGCAGTACTTC
CDR3: CASSLGGRANEQYF

size: -
J: TRBJ2-3
V: TRBV19
D: TRBD2
DNA: TGTGCCAGTAGTATAGCCCGGACTAGCGGACGCACAGATACGCAGTATTTT
CDR3: CASSIARTSGRTDTQYF

size: -
J: TRBJ2-1
V: TRBV9
D: TRBD2
DNA: TGTGCCAGCAGCGAGAGACTAGCAGTGAACAATGAGCAGTTCTTC
CDR3: CASSERLAVNNEQFF

size: -
J: TRBJ1-4
V: TRBV19
D: TRBD1
DNA: TGTGCCAGTAGTCGACAGGGAAATGAAAAACTGTTTTTT
CDR3: CASSRQGNEKLFF

size: -
J: TRBJ1-3
V: TRBV30
D: -
DNA: TGTGCCTGGAGTGACGCACAGGGAGTACCTGGAAACACCATATATTTT
CDR3: CAWSDAQGVPGNTIYF

size: -
J: TRBJ2-2
V: TRBV5-1
D: TRBD1
DNA: TGCGCCAGCAGCTTAGTCGGGACAGGGGTCACCGGGGAGCTGTTTTTT
CDR3: CASSLVGTGVTGELFF

size: -
J: TRBJ1-1
V: TRBV27
D: TRBD1
DNA: TGTGCCAGCAGTCTGGGACAGGGAGCTGAAGCTTTCTTT
CDR3: CASSLGQGAEAFF

size: -
J: TRBJ2-1
V: TRBV4-1
D: -
DNA: TGCGCCAGCAGCCAAGAAGGAGCGGAGTACAATGAGCAGTTCTTC
CDR3: CASSQEGAEYNEQFF

size: few
J: TRBJ2-2
V: TRBV29-1
D: TRBD1
DNA: TGCAGCGCCCCGGGACAGGGGAACGGGGAGCTGTTTTTT
CDR3: CSAPGQGNGELFF

size: -
J: TRBJ1-1
V: TRBV28
D: -
DNA: TGTGCCAGCAGCCGCGGGGCGGGCGGGGGCACTGAAGCTTTCTTT
CDR3: CASSRGAGGGTEAFF

size: -
J: TRBJ2-1
V: TRBV5-1
D: -
DNA: TGCGCCAGCAGCGGCGACGAGGGCAATGAGCAGTTCTTC
CDR3: CASSGDEGNEQFF

size: -
J: TRBJ2-3
V: TRBV7-6
D: TRBD2
DNA: TGTGCCAGCAGAGCTAGACTAGCGGGAATGTCAGATACGCAGTATTTT
CDR3: CASRARLAGMSDTQYF

size: -
J: TRBJ2-5
V: TRBV7-9
D: TRBD2
DNA: TGTGCCAGCAGCCCCTGGACTAGCGGGCGTGAAGAGACCCAGTACTTC
CDR3: CASSPWTSGREETQYF

size: -
J: TRBJ1-1
V: TRBV4-1
D: -
DNA: TGCGCCAGCAGAAGGACTCTGAACACTGAAGCTTTCTTT
CDR3: CASRRTLNTEAFF

size: -
J: TRBJ1-1
V: TRBV6-1
D: -
DNA: TGTGCCAGCAGTGAAGCAGGTACCGGAGGTGAAGCTTTCTTT
CDR3: CASSEAGTGGEAFF

size: -
J: TRBJ1-2
V: TRBV6-1
D: -
DNA: TGTGCCAGCAGTGTGGACGGAGGATCCTATGGCTACACCTTC
CDR3: CASSVDGGSYGYTF

size: -
J: TRBJ2-1
V: TRBV5-1
D: TRBD1
DNA: TGCGCCAGCAGCTCGGAATACAGGGGAGTCTCCTACAATGAGCAGTTCTTC
CDR3: CASSSEYRGVSYNEQFF

size: few
J: TRBJ2-3
V: TRBV6-5
D: -
DNA: TGTGCCAGCAGAAGCGGGTCAGATACGCAGTATTTT
CDR3: CASRSGSDTQYF

size: -
J: TRBJ2-7
V: TRBV13
D: TRBD1
DNA: TGTGCCAGCAGCGGCTACAGGGGGCCGAACTACGAGCAGTACTTC
CDR3: CASSGYRGPNYEQYF

size: -
J: TRBJ2-1
V: TRBV4-1
D: TRBD1
DNA: TGCGCCAGCAGCCAAGAACCGGGACAGGCGTACAATGAGCAGTTCTTC
CDR3: CASSQEPGQAYNEQFF

size: -
J: TRBJ2-7
V: TRBV5-4
D: -
DNA: TGTGCCAGCAGGCCCAGTCCCTCCTACGAGCAGTACTTC
CDR3: CASRPSPSYEQYF

size: -
J: TRBJ2-1
V: TRBV6-6
D: TRBD2
DNA: TGTGCCAGCAGTTACAGTGGGGCGGGAGGTAACAATGAGCAGTTCTTC
CDR3: CASSYSGAGGNNEQFF

size: -
J: TRBJ1-3
V: TRBV7-8
D: -
DNA: TGTGCCAGCAGCTCCCCGCGGCCCTCTGGAAACACCATATATTTT
CDR3: CASSSPRPSGNTIYF

size: few
J: TRBJ1-1
V: TRBV5-4
D: -
DNA: TGTGCCAGCAGCTTCGGGGGTTTTGACACTGAAGCTTTCTTT
CDR3: CASSFGGFDTEAFF

size: -
J: TRBJ2-2
V: TRBV7-9
D: -
DNA: TGTGCCAGCGGCGCCGGAGCGAACACCGGGGAGCTGTTTTTT
CDR3: CASGAGANTGELFF

size: -
J: TRBJ1-5
V: TRBV29-1
D: TRBD1
DNA: TGCAGCGTTGAACGGACAGGGGACTTCTTTAGCAATCAGCCCCAGCATTTT
CDR3: CSVERTGDFFSNQPQHF